Listed below are T cell receptor beta chains from one sample, sequenced in a study of CD8 T cells in ankylosing spondylitis. TCRdb re-derived calls from the 5' RACE reads in MiXCR, one entry per CDR3 protein. This table has roughly 350,000 distinct CDR3 sequences, under 8.5% appearing once. Sequenced input: blood, either unsorted or a sorted T cell fraction (not recorded which). These receptors were taken from a male donor with ankylosing spondylitis. CDR3s include the opening cysteine and the closing phenylalanine or tryptophan.

J gene: TRBJ2-7; V gene: TRBV5-1; CDR3 protein: CASSTGTVGHEQYF
J gene: TRBJ2-7; V gene: TRBV12-3/TRBV12-4; CDR3 protein: CASSSRDRLNSYEQYF
J gene: TRBJ1-5; V gene: TRBV18; CDR3 protein: CASSPTTGGSGPQHF
J gene: TRBJ2-7; V gene: TRBV5-1; CDR3 protein: CASRPGIPRDRPYEQYF
J gene: TRBJ1-1; V gene: TRBV20-1; CDR3 protein: CSARSGSGPNTEAFF
J gene: TRBJ2-1; V gene: TRBV7-3; CDR3 protein: CASSTLVGTGAYNEQFF
J gene: TRBJ2-5; V gene: TRBV5-6; CDR3 protein: CASSLSVGNTYQETQYF
J gene: TRBJ1-2; V gene: TRBV6-5; CDR3 protein: CASGGGNYGYTF
J gene: TRBJ2-5; V gene: TRBV13; CDR3 protein: CASSLARRETQYF
J gene: TRBJ2-3; V gene: TRBV5-1; CDR3 protein: CASSLAASTDTQYF
J gene: TRBJ2-1; V gene: TRBV12-3/TRBV12-4; CDR3 protein: CASSLAGGRATEQFF
J gene: TRBJ2-1; V gene: TRBV20-1; CDR3 protein: CSARKGTSGRTYNEQFF
J gene: TRBJ2-7; V gene: TRBV6-5; CDR3 protein: CASSYVFRTGISYEQYF
J gene: TRBJ1-5; V gene: TRBV6-2/TRBV6-3; CDR3 protein: CASSYSRARQPQHF
J gene: TRBJ2-7; V gene: TRBV29-1; CDR3 protein: CSVGLASRLSYEQYF
J gene: TRBJ2-1; V gene: TRBV6-5; CDR3 protein: CASSYSQLGGRYNEQFF
J gene: TRBJ2-5; V gene: TRBV10-3; CDR3 protein: CAISESLEGTQYF
J gene: TRBJ2-1; V gene: TRBV15; CDR3 protein: CATSRATYNEQFF
J gene: TRBJ2-1; V gene: TRBV25-1; CDR3 protein: CASSDSRTYNEQFF
J gene: TRBJ2-2; V gene: TRBV5-1; CDR3 protein: CASSLAVAGANTGELFF
J gene: TRBJ2-3; V gene: TRBV6-1; CDR3 protein: CASRQESSGTDTQYF
J gene: TRBJ2-3; V gene: TRBV9; CDR3 protein: CASSVDGLALADTQYF
J gene: TRBJ1-5; V gene: TRBV2; CDR3 protein: CASSPYGYSNQPQHF